The rows below give T cell receptor beta chains drawn from one sample of a study of shared clonotypes between healthy human individuals. Profiled with immunoSEQ multiplex PCR; TCRdb holds only in-frame clones, not every one. This sample has about 470,000 clones, with around 79% found just once. Material: PBMCs. Receptors were obtained from a woman aged 40 to 50 in good health. Some clones in this sample may be carry-over from other donors' samples. Each CDR3 is given with its conserved first and last residue. The D gene is left open where the match is weak. Clone size is shown for a subset of rows, as once, few, many or a class of expanded clone.

abundance	v_gene	d_gene	j_gene	CDR3aa	CDR3nt
.	TRBV7-2	.	TRBJ2-1	CASSLDRLDEQFF	TGTGCCAGCAGCTTAGATCGGCTAGATGAGCAGTTCTTC
.	TRBV10-2	TRBD1	TRBJ2-7	CASSHTGQGTPYEQYF	TGCGCCAGCAGTCATACAGGACAGGGTACGCCCTACGAGCAGTACTTC
many	TRBV2	.	TRBJ2-3	CASSVEGLSDTQYF	TGTGCCAGCAGTGTTGAGGGCCTCTCAGATACGCAGTATTTT
.	TRBV5-1	.	TRBJ1-4	CASSLSASTNEKLFF	TGCGCCAGCAGCTTGAGCGCATCAACTAATGAAAAACTGTTTTTT
.	TRBV18	TRBD2	TRBJ2-7	CASSPSGRARYEQYF	TGTGCCAGCTCACCGAGCGGGAGGGCACGTTACGAGCAGTACTTC
.	TRBV5-4	TRBD2	TRBJ2-7	CASSPADSGRIEQYF	TGTGCCAGCAGCCCAGCTGATAGCGGGAGGATTGAGCAGTACTTC
.	TRBV6-4	.	TRBJ2-1	CASSDSTVGGDEQFF	TGTGCCAGCAGTGACTCGACCGTGGGGGGCGATGAGCAGTTCTTC
.	TRBV9	.	TRBJ2-3	CASSVGQATDTQYF	TGTGCCAGCAGCGTAGGACAGGCCACAGATACGCAGTATTTT
.	TRBV11-2	.	TRBJ1-1	CASSLDQRGGNTEAFF	TGTGCCAGCAGCTTAGATCAAAGGGGGGGGAACACTGAAGCTTTCTTT
.	TRBV6-6	TRBD1	TRBJ2-7	CASSYSRTGYYEQYF	TGTGCCAGCAGTTACTCCCGGACAGGTTACTACGAGCAGTACTTC
.	TRBV10-2	.	TRBJ1-5	CASSEQGWGPQHF	TGCGCCAGCAGCGAACAGGGTTGGGGGCCCCAGCATTTT
.	TRBV7-9	.	TRBJ2-1	CASILAPEAYNEQFF	TGTGCCAGCATCTTAGCTCCAGAGGCCTACAATGAGCAGTTCTTC
.	TRBV19	.	TRBJ1-1	CASSIQAGGTNTEAFF	TGTGCCAGTAGTATCCAGGCAGGAGGTACGAACACTGAAGCTTTCTTT
.	TRBV9	.	TRBJ2-3	CASSVATQGGSDSDTQYF	TGTGCCAGCAGCGTAGCTACACAGGGCGGGAGTGATTCAGATACGCAGTATTTT
.	TRBV7-3	.	TRBJ2-7	CASSLNTYEQYF	TGTGCCAGCAGCTTAAACACCTACGAGCAGTACTTC
.	TRBV6-1	.	TRBJ1-5	CASSGDGPRNQPQHF	TGTGCCAGCAGTGGGGACGGACCGCGCAATCAGCCCCAGCATTTT
.	TRBV19	.	TRBJ2-2	CASSGQFGWSDTGELFF	TGTGCCAGTAGTGGCCAATTCGGGTGGTCGGACACCGGGGAGCTGTTTTTT
.	TRBV25-1	TRBD2	TRBJ2-7	CASSVAGSSYEQYF	TGTGCCAGCAGTGTAGCGGGAAGCTCCTACGAGCAGTACTTC
.	TRBV14	.	TRBJ2-7	CASSQDRASSYEQYF	TGTGCCAGCAGCCAAGATCGCGCCAGCTCCTACGAGCAGTACTTC
many	TRBV5-1	.	TRBJ2-7	CASSLRWGGEQYF	TGCGCCAGCAGCTTGCGCTGGGGCGGCGAGCAGTACTTC
.	TRBV30	TRBD1	TRBJ1-4	CAWSVKGAGGEKLFF	TGTGCCTGGAGTGTCAAGGGGGCAGGTGGTGAAAAACTGTTTTTT
.	TRBV27	.	TRBJ2-3	CASRTSTDTQYF	TGTGCCAGCAGGACTAGCACAGATACGCAGTATTTT
few	TRBV5-1	TRBD2	TRBJ2-7	CASSFMSSGRDEQYF	TGCGCCAGCAGCTTTATGTCTAGCGGGAGAGACGAGCAGTACTTC
.	TRBV6-5	TRBD1	TRBJ1-3	CASSSGTASGNTIYF	TGTGCCAGCAGTTCTGGGACAGCATCTGGAAACACCATATATTTT
.	TRBV4-3	.	TRBJ2-3	CASSQDIRTDTQYF	TGCGCCAGCAGCCAAGATATTCGGACAGATACGCAGTATTTT
few	TRBV2	.	TRBJ1-2	CASSVGQNYGYTF	TGTGCCAGCAGTGTCGGACAGAACTATGGCTACACCTTC
.	TRBV6-1	TRBD1	TRBJ2-7	CASSELGQLAYEQYF	TGTGCCAGCAGTGAATTGGGACAGTTGGCCTACGAGCAGTACTTC
.	TRBV5-4	.	TRBJ2-5	CASSLDGETQYF	TGTGCCAGCAGCTTGGATGGCGAGACCCAGTACTTC
.	TRBV5-1	.	TRBJ2-2	CASSPFVPEELFF	TGCGCCAGCAGCCCCTTTGTCCCCGAGGAGCTGTTTTTT
few	TRBV7-3	.	TRBJ2-5	CASSLSVAVGETQYF	TGTGCCAGCAGCTTATCCGTAGCGGTGGGGGAGACCCAGTACTTC
once	TRBV7-2	.	TRBJ2-1	CASSPSGSAGVFNEQFF	TGTGCCAGCAGCCCGTCTGGGTCAGCGGGTGTATTCAATGAGCAGTTCTTC
.	TRBV18	TRBD1	TRBJ1-1	CASSPPRQGAPEAFF	TGTGCCAGCTCACCACCTAGACAGGGGGCACCTGAAGCTTTCTTT
.	TRBV6-6	.	TRBJ1-4	CASSYSSGGEKLFF	TGTGCCAGCAGTTACTCTTCGGGAGGGGAAAAACTGTTTTTT
.	TRBV6-1	.	TRBJ2-7	CASSEAGVNEQYF	TGTGCCAGCAGTGAAGCGGGGGTAAACGAGCAGTACTTC
.	TRBV27	.	TRBJ2-1	CASSGSYQNNEQFF	TGTGCCAGCAGTGGCTCCTACCAGAACAATGAGCAGTTCTTC
few	TRBV4-2	.	TRBJ1-1	CASLTNSGSTEAFF	TGTGCCAGCCTTACCAATTCCGGGAGCACTGAAGCTTTCTTT
.	TRBV6-1	.	TRBJ1-2	CASSEGREGGYTF	TGTGCCAGCAGTGAAGGACGGGAGGGAGGCTACACCTTC
.	TRBV7-7	TRBD2	TRBJ2-3	CASSSRLAEGTQYF	TGTGCTAGCAGCTCCAGACTAGCGGAGGGTACGCAGTATTTT
.	TRBV6-1	.	TRBJ1-1	CASGATGNTEAFF	TGTGCCAGCGGTGCAACAGGAAACACTGAAGCTTTCTTT
.	TRBV6-4	.	TRBJ2-6	CASSDGSRGANVLTF	TGTGCCAGCAGTGACGGCAGCCGTGGGGCCAACGTCCTGACTTTC
.	TRBV7-3	.	TRBJ2-2	CASSSPQGQPPNTGELFF	TGTGCCAGCAGCTCTCCCCAGGGACAACCTCCGAACACCGGGGAGCTGTTTTTT
once	TRBV5-1	.	TRBJ1-1	CASSWWPGMNTEAFF	TGCGCCAGCAGCTGGTGGCCAGGGATGAACACTGAAGCTTTCTTT
.	TRBV7-9	.	TRBJ2-7	CASSDRDQVYEQYF	TGTGCCAGCAGCGACCGGGACCAGGTCTACGAGCAGTACTTC
few	TRBV30	TRBD2	TRBJ2-5	CAWKAGGPVRETQYF	TGTGCCTGGAAGGCGGGAGGGCCAGTGCGGGAGACCCAGTACTTC
.	TRBV28	TRBD2	TRBJ2-7	CASNLAGSTYEQYF	TGTGCCAGCAACCTAGCGGGAAGCACCTACGAGCAGTACTTC
.	TRBV7-3	TRBD2	TRBJ2-1	CASSPRTSLAGAPYNEQFF	TGTGCCAGCAGCCCCCGCACGTCCCTAGCGGGGGCTCCCTACAATGAGCAGTTCTTC
.	TRBV6-1	TRBD2	TRBJ2-7	CASSERGTSGLYEQYF	TGTGCCAGCAGTGAACGAGGGACTAGCGGGCTATACGAGCAGTACTTC
.	TRBV6-5	.	TRBJ1-2	CASSYSRTESYGYTF	TGTGCCAGCAGTTACTCCAGGACAGAAAGTTATGGCTACACCTTC
.	TRBV7-2	TRBD1	TRBJ1-5	CASSPGQGKGQPQHF	TGTGCCAGCAGCCCGGGACAGGGGAAGGGTCAGCCCCAGCATTTT
.	TRBV6-5	TRBD1	TRBJ1-1	CASSPQGARVAFF	TGTGCCAGCAGTCCACAGGGGGCTAGGGTAGCTTTCTTT
.	TRBV7-6	TRBD1	TRBJ2-5	CASSLAHRTGETQYF	TGTGCCAGCAGCTTAGCGCATCGGACAGGGGAGACCCAGTACTTC
.	TRBV18	TRBD2	TRBJ2-7	CASSPERDIINEQYF	TGTGCCAGCTCACCCGAGCGGGATATAATCAACGAGCAGTACTTC
.	TRBV28	.	TRBJ1-2	CASSPDSFGYTF	TGTGCCAGCAGTCCCGACAGTTTCGGCTACACCTTC
.	TRBV30	TRBD2	TRBJ2-3	CAWSASDPGLARYF	TGTGCCTGGAGTGCCTCGGACCCGGGACTAGCGAGGTATTTT
.	TRBV5-4	.	TRBJ1-2	CASSLDRGPNYGYTF	TGTGCCAGCAGCTTGGATCGGGGCCCCAACTATGGCTACACCTTC
.	TRBV4-1	.	TRBJ2-1	CASRWESSYNEQFF	TGCGCCAGCAGATGGGAGAGCTCCTACAATGAGCAGTTCTTC
.	TRBV18	.	TRBJ2-6	CASSLGKDSSGANVLTF	TGTGCCAGCTCACTCGGAAAGGACAGCTCTGGGGCCAACGTCCTGACTTTC
.	TRBV4-2	TRBD2	TRBJ2-7	CASSPGLADSYEQYF	TGTGCCAGCAGCCCGGGACTAGCGGACTCCTACGAGCAGTACTTC
.	TRBV18	.	TRBJ1-4	CASSPTSDSLNEKLFF	TGTGCCAGCTCCCCCACCTCGGACAGTTTAAATGAAAAACTGTTTTTT